The clone carrying this TCR beta chain was detected only once. Its antigen is unknown. The data were obtained in a study of T-cell memory formation after mild COVID-19. General study points: Contracting CD4+ clones sat mainly in CM and EM; CD8+ in EMRA.

Employing constant-segment primers, 5'RACE generated TCR alpha and TCR beta cDNA libraries bearing sample barcodes and UMIs. TCRdb processed the 5' RACE reads anew with MiXCR; each CDR3 protein has one entry. The table records hundreds of thousands of distinct CDR3 sequences, roughly 20% of them present only once. This CDR3 region has 13 residues. CDR1 is SEHNR and CDR2 is FQNEAQ in the germline V gene (reference sequence). Deletions cut 8 bases from V and 6 bases from J, with 14 bases between. This sequence originates from an adult woman who had mild COVID-19 (a few samples of this study predate the infection). Cell type and time point are not known. The chain recombines TRBV7-9 with TRBJ2-1, with a possible D match to TRBD2 (6 bases). Sequences were obtained from PBMCs or a T cell subset sorted from them (not recorded which). The CDR3 DNA is TGTGCCAGCCGCAGGGAGGAGGGCAATGAGCAGTTCTTC. Its protein is CASRREEGNEQFF.